These T cell receptor beta chains were read from a single sample in a study of cytomegalovirus exposure and HLA in healthy donors. Using immunoSEQ multiplex PCR, the repertoire was profiled, and TCRdb retains in-frame clones only, with some absent. The sample holds roughly 100,000 clones, about 88% seen once. Sequenced: PBMCs. These receptors were taken from a woman younger than 35 in good health and CMV-seropositive. CDR3s include the opening cysteine and the closing phenylalanine or tryptophan.

V,J,CDR3
TRBV7-6,TRBJ2-7,CASSLGTGGFYEQYF
TRBV5-4,TRBJ2-3,CASSSARSTDTQYF
TRBV11-3,TRBJ2-6,CASRGQGQANVLTF
TRBV4-1,TRBJ1-1,CASSQLQGPTEAFF
TRBV19,TRBJ1-1,CASRLDRENTEAFF
TRBV5-1,TRBJ2-7,CASSLDGSPRDEQYF
TRBV7-9,TRBJ1-4,CASSFPGQGKKLFF
TRBV28,TRBJ1-4,CASSLGTEGEKLFF
TRBV11-3,TRBJ2-4,CASSSRARRENIQYF
TRBV11-3,TRBJ2-7,CASSARDSSYEQYF
TRBV9,TRBJ1-6,CASSVAAGGLSPLHF
TRBV15,TRBJ2-3,CAIAGGGGTDTQYF